Listed here are 21 T cell receptor beta chains from one sample, sequenced in a study of blood T cell repertoires in COVID-19. Generated by immunoSEQ multiplex PCR, the TCRdb table keeps only in-frame clones and is missing some. The sample lists about 280,000 clones, roughly 85% occurring once. The sequenced sample consisted of peripheral blood. Receptors were obtained from a human donor in a cohort sampled during active COVID-19.

J is TRBJ2-1 and V is TRBV7-2, with a possible D match to TRBD1 (5 bases). CDR3 length equals 15 residues. The V gene's germline CDR1 is SGHTA and CDR2 FQGNSA. With 4 bases removed from V and 7 bases from J, the gap between germline ends came to 17 bases. The CDR3 nucleotides read TGTGCCAGCAGCTCCAGGGCACTATTAGTTAATGAGCAGTTCTTC. Translation: CASSSRALLVNEQFF.

The J gene is TRBJ2-7, the V gene TRBV27; 7 nucleotides agree with TRBD2. Germline trimming cut 6 bases from V and 3 bases from J; bases unmatched to any gene: 5. The CDR3 loop spans 13 amino acids. Germline CDR1 and CDR2: MNHEY and SMNVEV (reference sequence). The CDR3 loop reads CASRYGGNYEQYF. For the CDR3, the DNA is TGTGCCAGCAGATACGGGGGGAACTACGAGCAGTACTTC.

The chain combines TRBV7-9 with TRBJ2-3, with unresolved D. Germline assignment: CDR1 SEHNR and CDR2 FQNEAQ (reference sequence). Between the trimmed V and J ends, which lost 4 bases and 1 base, there was a span of 9 bases. The CDR3 runs 14 residues. The CDR3 reads CASSYHAGTDTQYF. As DNA, the CDR3 is TGTGCCAGCAGCTACCATGCGGGCACAGATACGCAGTATTTT.

This chain connects TRBV19 to TRBJ1-5; a weak D match, TRBD1 (6 bases). Trimming cost V 7 bases and J 7 bases, with 11 bases left between them. CDR1 and CDR2 (germline): LNHDA, SQIVND (reference sequence). This CDR3 spans 12 amino acids. The CDR3 loop is CASNQGRQPQHF. The CDR3 bases are TGTGCCAGTAATCAGGGGCGACAGCCCCAGCATTTT.

The rearrangement joins TRBV19 to TRBJ1-5; tentative D call: TRBD1 (5 bases). In germline, CDR1 is LNHDA, CDR2 SQIVND (reference sequence). The CDR3 covers 13 residues. V was cut by 5 bases and J by 6 bases, with 11 bases left in between. The CDR3 loop is CASSVGRGQPQHF. The CDR3 region has the DNA TGTGCCAGTAGTGTGGGGAGGGGTCAGCCCCAGCATTTT.

This clone was seen only once. The chain combines TRBV2 with TRBJ2-3, with D possibly matching TRBD1 (6 bases). The germline gives CDR1 SNHLY, CDR2 FYNNEI. V lost 5 bases and J 4 bases, leaving 7 bases between the germline ends. This CDR3 contains 12 residues. DNA of the CDR3: TGTGCCAGCAGTCGGACAGCAGATACGCAGTATTTT. Translation: CASSRTADTQYF. Combining the CDR3 with reference TRBV2 and TRBJ2-3 gives the whole variable domain EPEVTQTPSHQVTQMGQEVILRCVPISNHLYFYWYRQILGQKVEFLVSFYNNEISEKSEIFDDQFSVERPDGSNFTLKIRSTKLEDSAMYFCASSRTADTQYFGPGTRLTVL.

This chain links TRBV5-1 with TRBJ2-7; 7 positions match TRBD1. This CDR3 comprises 15 residues. The V segment lost 4 bases and the J segment 1 base; nucleotides outside the gene matches: 8. The germline CDR1 and CDR2 sequences are SGHRS and YFSETQ. The CDR3 DNA is TGCGCCAGCAGCGCTACTCAGACAGGGTCCTACGAGCAGTACTTC. Translated, it gives CASSATQTGSYEQYF.

This chain connects TRBV5-6 to TRBJ2-2; 7 positions match TRBD2. CDR1 SGHDT and CDR2 YYEEEE come from the germline V gene. J was trimmed by 7 bases and V by 2 bases; bases with no gene match: 2. The length of the CDR3 is 13 residues. In DNA form, the CDR3 reads TGTGCCAGCAGCTTACGGGACTACGGGGAGCTGTTTTTT. Translation gives CASSLRDYGELFF. The complete variable domain, with remaining parts taken from reference TRBV5-6 and TRBJ2-2, reads DAGVTQSPTHLIKTRGQQVTLRCSPKSGHDTVSWYQQALGQGPQFIFQYYEEEERQRGNFPDRFSGHQFPNYSSELNVNALLLGDSALYLCASSLRDYGELFFGEGSRLTVL.

V usage is TRBV4-3 and J usage is TRBJ1-2; D is ambiguous. Between the trimmed V and J ends, which lost 0 bases and 5 bases, there was a span of 13 bases. The CDR3 has 15 amino acids. Germline V gene sequence: CDR1 LGHNA, CDR2 YSLEER. CDR3 sequence: CASSQDVTTEYGYTF. The CDR3 DNA reads TGCGCCAGCAGCCAAGATGTTACGACGGAGTATGGCTACACCTTC.

The chain links TRBV9 to TRBJ1-1, with 11 bases aligning to TRBD1. The CDR3 loop spans 17 amino acids. The germline V gene encodes CDR1 SGDLS and CDR2 YYNGEE. J gave up 4 bases and V 0 bases, and 8 bases lay outside the gene matches. The CDR3 nucleotides are TGTGCCAGCAGCGTAGAGGGGACAGGGGGATTGGGCACTGAAGCTTTCTTT. Translating it yields CASSVEGTGGLGTEAFF. The full variable domain, completed using reference TRBV9 and TRBJ1-1, is DSGVTQTPKHLITATGQRVTLRCSPRSGDLSVYWYQQSLDQGLQFLIQYYNGEERAKGNILERFSAQQFPDLHSELNLSSLELGDSALYFCASSVEGTGGLGTEAFFGQGTRLTVV.

The CDR3 coding sequence is TGTGCCAGTAGCAAATTCAGGGGAGAGACCCAGTACTTC. Protein product: CASSKFRGETQYF. This sequence joins TRBV19 and TRBJ2-5, with a tentative D call TRBD1 (6 bases). The CDR3 sequence is 13 residues long. Germline CDR1 reads LNHDA; CDR2 reads SQIVND (reference sequence). V was trimmed by 6 bases and J by 4 bases, leaving 12 bases between them. Combining the CDR3 with reference TRBV19 and TRBJ2-5 gives the whole variable domain DGGITQSPKYLFRKEGQNVTLSCEQNLNHDAMYWYRQDPGQGLRLIYYSQIVNDFQKGDIAEGYSVSREKKESFPLTVTSAQKNPTAFYLCASSKFRGETQYFGPGTRLLVL.

V usage is TRBV6-6 and J usage is TRBJ2-6, with 8 bases lining up with TRBD1. The germline CDR1 and CDR2 sequences are MNHNY and SVGAGI (reference sequence). V trimming: 5 bases; J trimming: 2 bases; junction bases outside the gene matches: 11. CDR3 size: 18 residues. CDR3 region: CASSPMWTGRPGANVLTF. CDR3 nucleotide sequence: TGTGCCAGCAGTCCTATGTGGACAGGGCGACCTGGGGCCAACGTCCTGACTTTC.

The chain uses TRBV2 and TRBJ1-1; 9 bases agree with TRBD1. Germline lookup yields CDR1 SNHLY and CDR2 FYNNEI. The CDR3 length is 14 residues. J lost 0 bases, V lost 8 bases, and 4 bases had no gene match. DNA for the CDR3: TGTGCCAGCGGTACAGGGGGCCTGAACACTGAAGCTTTCTTT. Translating gives CASGTGGLNTEAFF.

This clone was seen many times. CDR3 residues: CAWSSGTGASPLHF. For the CDR3, the DNA is TGTGCCTGGAGTAGTGGGACAGGGGCATCACCCCTCCACTTT. The chain links TRBV30 to TRBJ1-6; 10 nucleotides agree with TRBD1. Germline V gives CDR1 GTSNPN, CDR2 SVGIG (reference sequence). J gave up 10 bases and V 2 bases, and 5 bases lay outside the gene matches. The CDR3 totals 14 residues.

There are a few counts of this clone. This chain joins TRBV28 and TRBJ1-2; 12 bases match TRBD1. V shed 4 bases and J 8 bases; nucleotides not matched to a gene: 11. This CDR3 is built from 16 residues. Germline CDR1 reads MDHEN; CDR2 reads SYDVKM. This CDR3 reads CASSSGTGGALKGYTF. DNA of the CDR3: TGTGCCAGCAGTTCCGGGACAGGGGGCGCCTTGAAGGGCTACACCTTC.

The chain couples TRBV4-3 to TRBJ1-2; no definite D call. This CDR3 has 15 amino acids. The germline gives CDR1 LGHNA, CDR2 YSLEER. Between the trimmed V and J ends, which lost 0 bases and 5 bases, there was a span of 13 bases. CDR3 loop: CASSQDASERYGYTF. The CDR3 DNA is TGCGCCAGCAGCCAAGATGCTTCGGAGAGGTATGGCTACACCTTC.

V is TRBV7-8 and J is TRBJ1-1; D uncertain. There are 16 residues in the CDR3. Germline V gives CDR1 SGHVS, CDR2 FQNEAQ. V lost 0 bases and J lost 0, with 11 bases in between. The CDR3 protein is CASSLAPSPVNTEAFF. DNA of the CDR3: TGTGCCAGCAGCTTAGCTCCGTCACCGGTGAACACTGAAGCTTTCTTT.

The chain carries TRBV7-9 and TRBJ2-7; unclear D gene. The CDR3 has 15 residues. Germline values: CDR1 SEHNR, CDR2 FQNEAQ (reference sequence). Trimming stripped 3 bases from V and 0 bases from J, with 12 bases between. Here the CDR3 DNA reads TGTGCCAGCAGCTTCTCAGGCTCCCTCTCCTACGAGCAGTACTTC. Protein sequence: CASSFSGSLSYEQYF.

This clone was counted many times. V is TRBV6-5 and J is TRBJ1-2; the D gene is possibly TRBD1 (5 bases). The V end lost 6 bases, the J end lost 7 bases, and 15 bases lay between the germline ends. Germline V lookup: CDR1 MNHEY, CDR2 SVGAGI. CDR3 size: 13 residues. Here the CDR3 reads CASRGGLGSGYTF. In DNA, the CDR3 is TGTGCCAGCAGGGGGGGTCTAGGGAGTGGCTACACCTTC.

The J gene is TRBJ2-1, the V gene TRBV10-3, with 10 bases fitting TRBD1. This CDR3 is built from 15 residues. Losses at the gene ends were 4 bases for V and 4 bases for J; bases not matched to a gene: 4. Germline assignment: CDR1 ENHRY and CDR2 SYGVKD. The DNA for the CDR3 is TGTGCCATCAGTGTGGGGACAGGGGTTTACAATGAGCAGTTCTTC. As protein: CAISVGTGVYNEQFF.

The chain links TRBV9 to TRBJ2-2; TRBD2 aligns across 11 bases. Germline lookup yields CDR1 SGDLS and CDR2 YYNGEE. CDR3 length equals 17 residues. Trimming took 4 bases from V and 8 from J; bases not matched to a gene: 13. This CDR3 is CASSPRGGLAATGELFF. CDR3 in DNA: TGTGCCAGCAGCCCCCGTGGGGGACTAGCGGCTACGGGGGAGCTGTTTTTT.